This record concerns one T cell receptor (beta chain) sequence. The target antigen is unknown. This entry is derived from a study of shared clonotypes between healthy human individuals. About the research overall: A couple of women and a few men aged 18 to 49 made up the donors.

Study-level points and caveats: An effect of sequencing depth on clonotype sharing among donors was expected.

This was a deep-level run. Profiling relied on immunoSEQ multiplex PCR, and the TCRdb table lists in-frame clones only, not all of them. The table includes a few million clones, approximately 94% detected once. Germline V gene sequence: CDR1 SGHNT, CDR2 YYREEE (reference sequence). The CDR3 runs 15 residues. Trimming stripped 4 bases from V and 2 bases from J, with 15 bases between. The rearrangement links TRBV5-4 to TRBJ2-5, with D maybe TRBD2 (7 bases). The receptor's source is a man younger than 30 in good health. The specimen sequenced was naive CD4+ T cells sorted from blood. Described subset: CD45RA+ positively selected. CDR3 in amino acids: CASSPKGGAQETQYF. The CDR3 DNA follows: TGTGCCAGCAGCCCAAAAGGGGGGGCTCAAGAGACCCAGTACTTC.